This T cell receptor beta chain originates from a study of shared clonotypes between healthy human individuals. Trimming cost V 6 bases and J 5 bases, with 14 bases left between them. The CDR3 extends over 14 amino acids. The germline CDR1 and CDR2 sequences are MRHNA and SNTAGT. Samples left unsorted employed tens of millions of PBMCs for genomic DNA. With ten immunoSEQ deep assay plates, unsorted PBMC DNA underwent sequencing. Measured with immunoSEQ multiplex PCR; TCRdb has only the in-frame clones, and not every one. The table lists hundreds of thousands of clones, more than 75% of them singletons. The sample holds a few counts of this clone.

This clonotype was sampled from a woman between 35 and 50 years old in good health. Some clones in this sample may be carry-over from other donors' samples. Source material: PBMCs. The rearrangement uses TRBV6-4 and TRBJ2-1; a possible D gene is TRBD1 (6 bases). The CDR3 nucleotides are TGTGCCAGCAGCCTTTGGGCAGGGGACAATGAGCAGTTCTTC. Translating it yields CASSLWAGDNEQFF.